The following is a T cell receptor beta chain sequence with its context. Its antigen is still unknown. The repertoire was sequenced with immunoSEQ multiplex PCR; TCRdb's copy has only in-frame clones and lacks some. This table holds roughly 120,000 clones, about 90% found once. The entry originates in a study of T cell responses to AZD1222 COVID-19 vaccine. Overall study context: It was second doses at about 4 or about 12 weeks that were pooled. The study, taken as a whole, reports: Clonal diversity was possibly underestimated; the donors were predominantly white British and more often female. The repertoires were collected only after the peak T cell response. Mapped onto spike, vaccine-associated CD4 TCRs spanned it and were dominant at 160-218 and 743-854.

Germline V lookup: CDR1 LGHNA, CDR2 YSLEER. The CDR3 is 15 residues long. V lost 1 base to trimming and J lost 7 bases, with 11 bases between them. This specimen consisted of peripheral blood, obtained on day 0 of AZD1222 vaccination. The origin of this receptor is an adult in good health. This chain connects TRBV4-3 to TRBJ1-6; no definite D call. CDR3 region: CASSQGVARNSPLHF. As DNA, the CDR3 is TGCGCCAGCAGCCAAGGGGTCGCGAGGAATTCACCCCTCCACTTT.